This T cell receptor (beta chain) was recorded in a study of blood T cells in healthy people across ages. A second PCR, run for roughly 7 to 12 cycles, used a sample-barcoded 5' primer plus a J-beta primer mix. TCRdb recomputed calls from the 5' RACE reads with MiXCR, one row per CDR3 protein. The sample includes 1.5 million to 2 million distinct CDR3 sequences, approximately 30% of them seen just once. The sample holds a few counts of this clonotype. What it recognizes is unknown. Germline V gene data show CDR1 as MNHEY and CDR2 as SVGEGT. The CDR3 spans 13 residues. Study conclusions and caveats: Donor CMV status was unknown, possibly confounding expanded clonotype changes. A roughly linear age-dependent decrease characterized TCR beta diversity per million T cells.

Every participating donor contributed around 9.5 milliliters of peripheral blood through a draw. The chain combines TRBV6-2 or TRBV6-3 with TRBJ2-4, with a tentative D call TRBD1 (6 bases). The end of the DNA aligns better with TRBJ2-7, so the J call may be wrong. Sequences were obtained from blood. This clonotype was sampled from a woman younger than 45 in good health. The CDR3 DNA reads TGTGCCAGCAGTTACTCGGGGACAATCGAGCAGTACTTC. The encoded protein is CASSYSGTIEQYF.